The sequence of this T cell receptor (beta chain) was determined in a study of regulatory T cells in long-lasting Graves disease. This clonotype was observed a few times. To make TCR beta libraries, researchers used iRepertoire HTBI primers and Arm-PCR of CDR3 regions. TCRdb recomputed calls from the multiplex PCR reads with MiXCR, one row per CDR3 protein. The sample holds about 660,000 distinct CDR3 sequences; around 30% are singletons and the top ten take about 42%. Time point: persistent/refractory GD, antithyroid drugs over 5 years with positive TRAb. PBMC-derived RNA was used for the TCR library. Criteria from the American Thyroid Association guidelines were applied to diagnose Graves' disease. V lost 5 bases and J lost 4, with 14 bases in between. The CDR3 spans 14 residues.

Sequencing was performed on peripheral blood mononuclear cells (PBMCs), taken when the disease was refractory, from a patient treated with antithyroid drugs. The receptor was isolated from a female donor with Graves disease. The gene calls are TRBV12-3 or TRBV12-4 and TRBJ1-1, with D hard to call. CDR3 nucleotide sequence: TGTGCCAGCAGTGGGGTCCACCGGGGCACTGAAGCTTTCTTT. It is translated as CASSGVHRGTEAFF.